This entry lists 11 T cell receptor beta chains sequenced from one sample in a study of blood T cell repertoires in COVID-19. Some clones are missing from TCRdb's copy, which holds only in-frame ones; the method was immunoSEQ multiplex PCR. The sample yields over 200,000 clones, 83% seen once. Material: peripheral blood. The receptors stem from a man aged 40-49 years with active or convalescent COVID-19.

V and J are TRBV6-6 and TRBJ1-4, with TRBD1 identical over 7 bases. The CDR3 runs 15 residues. Trimming took 6 bases from V and 3 from J; bases not matched to a gene: 7. Looked up from germline, CDR1 is MNHNY and CDR2 is SVGAGI (reference sequence). The CDR3 spells CASSSGQGANEKLFF. CDR3 bases: TGTGCCAGCAGCTCCGGCCAGGGGGCTAATGAAAAACTGTTTTTT.

This rearrangement joins TRBV2 to TRBJ2-7; D perhaps matches TRBD1 (5 bases). The V and J ends lost 7 bases and 5 bases respectively, with 18 bases between them. Germline lookup yields CDR1 SNHLY and CDR2 FYNNEI. The CDR3 has 14 amino acids. The CDR3, as DNA: TGTGCCAGCAAAATCGACAGACCATACGACGAGCAGTACTTC. Residues: CASKIDRPYDEQYF.

This clone was detected only once. V gene TRBV30 combines with J gene TRBJ2-1; 10 bases line up with TRBD1. The CDR3 extends over 15 amino acids. Germline trimming cut 0 bases from V and 8 bases from J; bases unmatched to any gene: 7. Looked up from germline, CDR1 is GTSNPN and CDR2 is SVGIG (reference sequence). CDR3 loop: CAWSVSTGGGYEQFF. CDR3 DNA: TGTGCCTGGAGTGTATCGACAGGGGGCGGGTATGAGCAGTTCTTC.

The rearrangement links TRBV30 to TRBJ2-2, with TRBD2 matching 9 bases. This CDR3 is built from 14 residues. Germline values: CDR1 GTSNPN, CDR2 SVGIG (reference sequence). J was trimmed by 6 bases and V by 3 bases; bases with no gene match: 5. The chain's CDR3 is CAWRLAGTSGELFF. CDR3 in DNA: TGTGCCTGGAGGCTAGCGGGGACTTCCGGGGAGCTGTTTTTT.

The rearrangement links TRBV6-1 to TRBJ1-2, with 7 bases identical to TRBD1. There are 17 residues in the CDR3. Germline trimming cut 2 bases from V and 4 bases from J; bases unmatched to any gene: 13. Germline CDR1 is MNHNS and CDR2 is SASEGT. CDR3 loop: CASSESPGTVGSYGYTF. The CDR3 nucleotides are TGTGCCAGCAGTGAATCCCCTGGGACAGTGGGTAGCTATGGCTACACCTTC.

Comments on this clone: The same CDR3 is also encoded by other DNA sequences in this sample. CDR3 loop: CASSPPGSYEQYF. CDR3 coding DNA: TGTGCCAGCAGCCCCCCAGGCTCCTACGAGCAGTACTTC. V is TRBV12-3 or TRBV12-4 and J is TRBJ2-7; D is ambiguous. Trimming cost V 6 bases and J 0 bases, with 9 bases left between them. CDR3 length equals 13 residues.

The chain joins TRBV11-3 to TRBJ2-1; D is possibly TRBD2 (6 bases). V gave up 4 bases and J gave up 8 bases, with 27 bases separating them. The CDR3 totals 18 residues. CDR1 is SGHNT and CDR2 is YENEEA in the germline V gene. The CDR3 loop reads CASSSPSDRDSLAHEQFF. CDR3 bases: TGTGCCAGCAGCTCCCCCTCCGACCGGGACTCCCTCGCGCATGAGCAGTTCTTC.

The rearrangement links TRBV2 to TRBJ1-3, with 7 nucleotides matching TRBD1. Germline CDR1 reads SNHLY; CDR2 reads FYNNEI. The trim removed 5 bases at V and 8 bases at J, leaving 6 bases unmatched. The CDR3 is 13 residues long. CDR3 region: CASSKDRADTIYF. The CDR3 DNA reads TGTGCCAGCAGTAAAGACAGGGCAGACACCATATATTTT.

The chain uses TRBV18 and TRBJ2-7, with a tentative D call TRBD1 (5 bases). Trimming stripped 3 bases from V and 6 bases from J, with 12 bases between. Looked up from germline, CDR1 is KGHSH and CDR2 is LQKENI. The CDR3 totals 13 residues. For the CDR3, the DNA is TGTGCCAGCTCACCGACGACAGATCGCGAGCAGTACTTC. Amino acid sequence: CASSPTTDREQYF.

This chain connects TRBV7-9 to TRBJ2-5, with D possibly matching TRBD1 (5 bases). V dropped 5 bases and J dropped 2 bases, with 9 bases sitting between them. The germline V gene encodes CDR1 SEHNR and CDR2 FQNEAQ (reference sequence). The CDR3 runs to 13 residues. CDR3 loop: CASSVRGQETQYF. The CDR3 nucleotides are TGTGCCAGCAGCGTTAGGGGTCAAGAGACCCAGTACTTC.

The chain combines TRBV3-1 (or the pseudogene TRBV3-2) with TRBJ1-3; D might be TRBD1 (6 bases). V was trimmed by 3 bases and J by 1 base, leaving 16 bases between them. The germline gives CDR1 LGHDT, CDR2 YNNKEL (reference sequence). CDR3 length: 17 residues. For the CDR3, the DNA is TGTGCCAGCAGCCAGGGGGCAGCCAGACGGTCTGGAAACACCATATATTTT. Its translation is CASSQGAARRSGNTIYF.